These 8 T cell receptor beta chains share one sample of origin, sequenced in a study of immune evolution from preneoplasia to lung adenocarcinoma. Method: immunoSEQ multiplex PCR; TCRdb's copy keeps in-frame clones and lacks some. The sample lists under 45,000 clones; around 80% were seen once. The sample was FFPE invasive lung adenocarcinoma tissue. Every receptor here comes from a person between 55 and 70 years old with lung adenocarcinoma.

V is TRBV13 and J is TRBJ2-5, with 8 bases aligning to TRBD2. J gave up 5 bases and V 3 bases, and 5 bases lay outside the gene matches. The germline V gene has CDR1 PRHDT and CDR2 FYEKMQ (reference sequence). The CDR3 runs 14 residues. CDR3 sequence: CASSFRGGVETQYF. Here the CDR3 DNA reads TGTGCCAGCAGCTTTCGGGGGGGGGTTGAGACCCAGTACTTC.

This clone has more than one count but fewer than ten. V usage is TRBV28 and J usage is TRBJ1-4; 8 bases are shared with TRBD1. Germline V gene data show CDR1 as MDHEN and CDR2 as SYDVKM. The CDR3 runs 14 residues. Trimming took 5 bases from V and 5 from J; bases not matched to a gene: 4. The CDR3 spells CASSRTGKNEKLFF. CDR3 nucleotides: TGTGCCAGCAGTAGGACAGGGAAAAATGAAAAACTGTTTTTT. Full variable domain (remainder filled in from reference TRBV28 and TRBJ1-4): DVKVTQSSRYLVKRTGEKVFLECVQDMDHENMFWYRQDPGLGLRLIYFSYDVKMKEKGDIPEGYSVSREKKERFSLILESASTNQTSMYLCASSRTGKNEKLFFGSGTQLSVL.

The chain carries TRBV28 and TRBJ2-3, with D uncertain. This CDR3 has 12 amino acids. Trimming left V 8 bases short and J 2 bases short, with 8 bases between. Germline assignment: CDR1 MDHEN and CDR2 SYDVKM. CDR3 sequence (DNA): TGTGCCAGCCGGACGCACACAGATACGCAGTATTTT. This codes for CASRTHTDTQYF.

V usage is TRBV5-5 and J usage is TRBJ2-3; no firm D call. The CDR3 sequence is 16 residues long. The germline V gene has CDR1 SGHKS and CDR2 YYEKEE (reference sequence). V lost 1 base and J lost 1, with 13 bases in between. CDR3 in amino acids: CASSLWPNPRTDTQYF. Here the CDR3 DNA reads TGTGCCAGCAGCTTGTGGCCGAACCCCCGCACAGATACGCAGTATTTT.

This chain's CDR3 is CASSLGQGQPQHF. The CDR3 DNA is TGCGCCAGCAGCCTTGGACAGGGTCAGCCCCAGCATTTT. The chain has TRBV10-2 and TRBJ1-5; 8 bases match TRBD1. Germline CDR1 and CDR2: WSHSY and SAAADI. This CDR3 has 13 amino acids. The junction had 4 bases not matched to a gene; V was cut back by 6 bases and J by 6 bases.

This clone was observed a handful of times. CDR3: CASSPGKILKETQYF. The CDR3 coding sequence is TGTGCCAGCAGCCCCGGGAAGATTTTGAAAGAGACCCAGTACTTC. The rearrangement links TRBV14 to TRBJ2-5; D is perhaps TRBD2 (5 bases). Trimming removed 4 bases at V and 3 bases at J, with 15 bases between. This CDR3 has 15 amino acids. Germline V gene data show CDR1 as SGHDN and CDR2 as FVKESK. Variable domain in full (rest from reference TRBV14 and TRBJ2-5): EAGVTQFPSHSVIEKGQTVTLRCDPISGHDNLYWYRRVMGKEIKFLLHFVKESKQDESGMPNNRFLAERTGGTYSTLKVQPAELEDSGVYFCASSPGKILKETQYFGPGTRLLVL.

This rearrangement joins TRBV5-4 to TRBJ2-2, with TRBD1 as a possible D gene (6 bases). The CDR3 is made up of 16 amino acids. Trimming shortened V by 3 bases and J by 1 base, and 13 bases separated the two germline ends. From germline, CDR1 is SGHNT and CDR2 YYREEE (reference sequence). DNA of the CDR3: TGTGCCAGCAGCTCCTGGGGGACACAGAACACCGGGGAGCTGTTTTTT. Its protein is CASSSWGTQNTGELFF.

This chain's CDR3 is CASSLWGTGVTGELFF. CDR3 coding DNA: TGTGCCAGCAGTTTATGGGGGACAGGGGTTACCGGGGAGCTGTTTTTT. The chain is built from TRBV28 and TRBJ2-2, with 10 bases identical to TRBD1. J lost 5 bases, V lost 0 bases, and 3 bases had no gene match. CDR1 is MDHEN, CDR2 SYDVKM, per germline. The CDR3 loop spans 16 amino acids.